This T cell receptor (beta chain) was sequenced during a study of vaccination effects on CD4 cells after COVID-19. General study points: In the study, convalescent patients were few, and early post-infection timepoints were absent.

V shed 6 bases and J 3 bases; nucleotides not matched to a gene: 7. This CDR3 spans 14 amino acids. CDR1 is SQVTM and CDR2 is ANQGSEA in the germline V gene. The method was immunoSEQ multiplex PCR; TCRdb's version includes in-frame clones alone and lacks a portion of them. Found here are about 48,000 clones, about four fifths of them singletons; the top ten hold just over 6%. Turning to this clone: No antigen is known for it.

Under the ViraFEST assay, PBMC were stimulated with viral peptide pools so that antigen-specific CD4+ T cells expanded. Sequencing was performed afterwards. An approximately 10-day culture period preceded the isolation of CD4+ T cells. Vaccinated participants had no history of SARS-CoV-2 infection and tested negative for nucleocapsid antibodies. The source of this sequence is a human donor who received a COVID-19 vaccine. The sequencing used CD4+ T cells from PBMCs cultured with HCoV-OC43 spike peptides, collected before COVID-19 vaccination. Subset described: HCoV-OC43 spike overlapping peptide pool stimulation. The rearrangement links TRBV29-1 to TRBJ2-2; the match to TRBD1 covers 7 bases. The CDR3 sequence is CSVRQGRDTGELFF. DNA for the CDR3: TGCAGCGTCCGACAGGGACGCGACACCGGGGAGCTGTTTTTT.